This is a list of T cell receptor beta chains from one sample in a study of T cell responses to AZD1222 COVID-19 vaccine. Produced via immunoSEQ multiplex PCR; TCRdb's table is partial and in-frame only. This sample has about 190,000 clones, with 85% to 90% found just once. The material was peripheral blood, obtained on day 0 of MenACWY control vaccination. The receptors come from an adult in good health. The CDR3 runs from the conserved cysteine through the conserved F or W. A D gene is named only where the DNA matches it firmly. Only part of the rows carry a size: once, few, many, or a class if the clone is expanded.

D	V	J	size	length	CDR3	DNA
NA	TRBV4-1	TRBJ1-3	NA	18	CASSQGPPDGISGNTIYF	TGCGCCAGCAGCCAAGGACCCCCGGACGGGATCTCTGGAAACACCATATATTTT
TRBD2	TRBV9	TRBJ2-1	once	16	CASSAGGTSGLNEQFF	TGTGCCAGCAGCGCGGGGGGGACTAGCGGGCTCAATGAGCAGTTCTTC
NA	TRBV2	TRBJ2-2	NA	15	CASSAVPGNTGELFF	TGTGCCAGCAGTGCGGTGCCAGGGAACACCGGGGAGCTGTTTTTT
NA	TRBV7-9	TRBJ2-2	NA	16	CASPRTPTAPTGELFF	TGTGCCAGCCCCCGAACCCCGACAGCCCCCACCGGGGAGCTGTTTTTT
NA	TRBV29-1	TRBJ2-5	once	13	CSVGAGTLETQYF	TGCAGCGTTGGGGCCGGGACATTGGAGACCCAGTACTTC
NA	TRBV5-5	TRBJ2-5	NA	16	CASRRSFGGLQETQYF	TGTGCCAGCAGGCGTAGCTTCGGGGGGCTTCAAGAGACCCAGTACTTC
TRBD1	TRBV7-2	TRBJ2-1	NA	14	CASSGGIPYNEQFF	TGTGCCAGCTCAGGGGGCATCCCGTACAATGAGCAGTTCTTC
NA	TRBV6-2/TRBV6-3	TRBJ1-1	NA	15	CASSYQYPGNTEAFF	TGTGCCAGCAGTTACCAGTATCCTGGGAACACTGAAGCTTTCTTT
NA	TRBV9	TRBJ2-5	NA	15	CASSVSWGWGETQYF	TGTGCCAGCAGCGTCTCGTGGGGGTGGGGAGAGACCCAGTACTTC
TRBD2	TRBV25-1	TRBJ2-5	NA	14	CASSSSSGQETQYF	TGTGCCAGCAGTTCGTCTAGCGGGCAAGAGACCCAGTACTTC
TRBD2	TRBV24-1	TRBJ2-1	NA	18	CATSHDFGTSGSYNEQFF	TGTGCCACCTCACACGATTTCGGGACTAGCGGGAGCTACAATGAGCAGTTCTTC
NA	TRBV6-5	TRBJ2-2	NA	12	CASGWKDGELFF	TGTGCCAGCGGATGGAAGGACGGGGAGCTGTTTTTT
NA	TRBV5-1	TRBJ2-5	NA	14	CASSLRTGQETQYF	TGCGCCAGCAGCTTGCGAACGGGGCAAGAGACCCAGTACTTC
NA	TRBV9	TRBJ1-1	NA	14	CASSVGLQGTGAFF	TGTGCCAGCAGCGTAGGCCTCCAGGGCACTGGAGCTTTCTTT
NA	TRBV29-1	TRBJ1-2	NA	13	CSVDSPGHYGYTF	TGCAGCGTTGATAGCCCGGGGCACTATGGCTACACCTTC
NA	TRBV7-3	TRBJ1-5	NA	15	CASSFIKGSNQPQHF	TGTGCCAGCAGCTTTATAAAAGGTAGCAATCAGCCCCAGCATTTT
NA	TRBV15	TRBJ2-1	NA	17	CATSRDRRGGTYNEQFF	TGTGCCACCAGCAGGGACCGAAGGGGAGGAACCTACAATGAGCAGTTCTTC
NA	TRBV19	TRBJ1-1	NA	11	CASTSVTEAFF	TGTGCCAGTACTTCAGTTACTGAAGCTTTCTTT
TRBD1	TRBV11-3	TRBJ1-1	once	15	CASSLTGTRSTEAFF	TGTGCCAGCAGCCTGACAGGGACAAGAAGTACTGAAGCTTTCTTT
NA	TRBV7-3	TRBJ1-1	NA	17	CASSPRPTANFNTEAFF	TGTGCCAGCAGCCCGCGGCCTACAGCGAACTTCAACACTGAAGCTTTCTTT
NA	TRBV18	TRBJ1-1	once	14	CASSFQSANTEAFF	TGTGCCAGCTCATTTCAATCAGCAAACACTGAAGCTTTCTTT
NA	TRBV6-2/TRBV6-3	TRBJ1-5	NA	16	CASSSNREIINQPQHF	TGTGCCAGCAGCTCAAATCGGGAGATAATTAATCAGCCCCAGCATTTT
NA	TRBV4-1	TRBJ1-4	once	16	CASSQVEQATNEKLFF	TGCGCCAGCAGCCAAGTCGAGCAGGCAACTAATGAAAAACTGTTTTTT
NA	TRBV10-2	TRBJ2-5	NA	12	CASMAWRETQYF	TGCGCCAGCATGGCGTGGAGGGAGACCCAGTACTTC
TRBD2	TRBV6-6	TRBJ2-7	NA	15	CASSDLAGVGYEQYF	TGTGCCAGCAGTGATTTAGCGGGAGTGGGATACGAGCAGTACTTC
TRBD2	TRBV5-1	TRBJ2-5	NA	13	CASSRGEKETQYF	TGCGCCAGCAGCCGGGGGGAGAAAGAGACCCAGTACTTC
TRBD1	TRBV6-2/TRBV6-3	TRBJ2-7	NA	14	CASSYGGQGYEQYF	TGTGCCAGCAGTTACGGGGGACAGGGATACGAGCAGTACTTC
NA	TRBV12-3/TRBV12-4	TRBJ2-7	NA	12	CASSFGSYEQYF	TGTGCCAGCAGTTTCGGGTCCTACGAGCAGTACTTC
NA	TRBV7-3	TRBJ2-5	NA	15	CASSLTGAELGTQYF	TGTGCCAGCAGCTTAACGGGGGCGGAGCTAGGGACCCAGTACTTC
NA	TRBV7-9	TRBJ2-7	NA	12	CASSGRDYEQYF	TGTGCCAGCAGCGGTAGGGACTACGAGCAGTACTTC
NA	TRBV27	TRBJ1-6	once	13	CASSTPGWSPLHF	TGTGCCAGCAGTACGCCAGGTTGGTCACCCCTCCACTTT
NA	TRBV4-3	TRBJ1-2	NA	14	CASSQGPDLDGYTF	TGCGCCAGCAGCCAAGGGCCGGATCTAGATGGCTACACCTTC
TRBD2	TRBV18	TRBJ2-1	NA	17	CASSPLISSGGNNEQFF	TGTGCCAGCTCACCACTTATCTCTAGCGGGGGGAACAATGAGCAGTTCTTC
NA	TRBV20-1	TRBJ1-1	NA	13	CSASNLGEPEAFF	TGCAGTGCTAGTAATCTCGGGGAACCTGAAGCTTTCTTT
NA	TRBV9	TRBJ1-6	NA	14	CASSPDTGDSPLHF	TGTGCCAGCAGCCCTGATACGGGCGATTCACCCCTCCACTTT
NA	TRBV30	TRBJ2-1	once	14	CAWGGGSSYNEQFF	TGTGCCTGGGGGGGCGGGAGCTCCTACAATGAGCAGTTCTTC
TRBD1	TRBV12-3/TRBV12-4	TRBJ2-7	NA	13	CASSSGTGREQYF	TGTGCCAGCAGTTCCGGGACAGGGCGCGAGCAGTACTTC
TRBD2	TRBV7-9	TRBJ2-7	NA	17	CASSPGTSGSKTYEQYF	TGTGCCAGCAGCCCCGGGACTAGCGGGAGCAAAACCTACGAGCAGTACTTC
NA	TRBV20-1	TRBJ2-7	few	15	CSASLGEIGVYEQYF	TGCAGTGCTAGTTTGGGGGAGATTGGTGTATACGAGCAGTACTTC
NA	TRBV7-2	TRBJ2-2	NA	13	CASSNENTGELFF	TGTGCCAGCAGCAATGAAAACACCGGGGAGCTGTTTTTT